This TCR beta chain stems from a study of blood T cell repertoires in COVID-19. Turning to the study itself: Nucleic acid was either cDNA or gDNA, and it came from T cells, B-cell-depleted T cells, or PBMCs.

Libraries were prepared by immunoSEQ multiplex PCR; TCRdb keeps only in-frame clonotypes and omits some of them. The repertoire holds 200,000 to 300,000 clones, with 88% as singletons. Germline CDR1 SGHNT, CDR2 YYREEE (reference sequence). V lost 2 bases and J 0 bases, leaving 17 bases between the germline ends. CDR3 length: 17 amino acids. Input material: peripheral blood. The V gene is TRBV5-4, the J gene TRBJ1-1; perhaps TRBD1 as D (5 bases). The receptor comes from a human donor in a cohort sampled during active COVID-19. CDR3 coding DNA: TGTGCCAGCAGCTTAGACAGAACGGGAGTGATGAACACTGAAGCTTTCTTT. This translates into CASSLDRTGVMNTEAFF.